Presented here are 22 T cell receptor beta chains from one specimen sequenced in a study of blood T cell repertoires in COVID-19 (dated by TCRdb to about 2020). To prepare the library, the immunoSEQ multiplex PCR assay was applied. Here the immuneACCESS table is served through TCRdb, limited to in-frame sequences with V and J called. Missing clones are a known gap in these copies; in checked studies unresolved V genes cover under half, and the rest lacks a known reason. In all, the sample holds over 90,000 clones, and approximately 88% of those were seen once. The ten biggest clones cover about 3.5% of the sample. The sequenced material came from peripheral blood. These receptors came from an older woman with acute or convalescent COVID-19.

In this sample, this clone turned up a few times. The rearrangement joins TRBV18 to TRBJ2-1; 10 bases match TRBD2. V was clipped by 1 base and J by 5 bases; unmatched bases: 2. The CDR3 contains 15 residues. Per the germline V gene, CDR1 is KGHSH and CDR2 is LQKENI. The CDR3 reads CASSPRTSGHNEQFF. For the CDR3, the DNA is TGTGCCAGCTCACCACGGACTAGCGGCCACAATGAGCAGTTCTTC. The full variable domain, its missing parts supplied by reference TRBV18 and TRBJ2-1, is NAGVMQNPRHLVRRRGQEARLRCSPMKGHSHVYWYRQLPEEGLKFMVYLQKENIIDESGMPKERFSAEFPKEGPSILRIQQVVRGDSAAYFCASSPRTSGHNEQFFGPGTRLTVL.

Here the CDR3 reads CASRRAGVETQYF. CDR3 nucleotide sequence: TGCGCCAGCAGGCGAGCGGGAGTTGAGACCCAGTACTTC. The chain combines TRBV5-1 with TRBJ2-5; 8 bases match TRBD2. Germline V lookup: CDR1 SGHRS, CDR2 YFSETQ. This CDR3 has 13 amino acids. Trimming at V came to 5 bases and at J to 5 bases, leaving 5 bases not matched to a gene.

The rearrangement joins TRBV28 to TRBJ1-6, with a weak D call TRBD1 (6 bases). The V end was cut by 8 bases, the J end by 5 bases, with 10 bases between. Germline V CDR1 and CDR2: MDHEN, SYDVKM. The CDR3 extends over 13 amino acids. CDR3: CASGYRDNSPLHF. The CDR3 coding sequence is TGTGCCAGCGGTTACAGGGATAATTCACCCCTCCACTTT.

The sample holds one count of this clone. This chain joins TRBV3-1 (or the pseudogene TRBV3-2) and TRBJ2-1, with D perhaps TRBD2 (5 bases). V was clipped by 5 bases and J by 0 bases, with 11 bases between them. This CDR3 comprises 15 residues. The germline V gene has CDR1 LGHDT and CDR2 YNNKEL (reference sequence). Written as DNA, the CDR3 is TGTGCCAGCAGCGCTACTAGTGGCTCCTACAATGAGCAGTTCTTC. Translating it yields CASSATSGSYNEQFF.

This rearrangement joins TRBV24-1 to TRBJ1-1; D is unclear. Deletions cut 3 bases from V and 0 bases from J, with 10 bases between. The CDR3 contains 15 residues. Germline-derived CDR1 and CDR2 are KGHDR and SFDVKD. CDR3: CATSDPRVMNTEAFF. In nucleotides, the CDR3 is TGTGCCACCAGTGATCCCCGGGTCATGAACACTGAAGCTTTCTTT.

The CDR3 protein is CASSPLGEGDYGYTF. In nucleotides, the CDR3 is TGTGCCAGCAGTCCATTAGGGGAGGGGGACTATGGCTACACCTTC. The V call is TRBV28, the J call TRBJ1-2; the D gene is possibly TRBD1 (6 bases). Germline V gene data show CDR1 as MDHEN and CDR2 as SYDVKM. The germline V and J ends were trimmed by 5 bases and 3 bases, with 16 bases remaining between them. CDR3 length equals 15 residues.

The chain combines TRBV5-1 with TRBJ2-1; TRBD2 matches 9 bases. Unmatched junction bases numbered 7, after V lost 0 bases and J lost 9 bases. This CDR3 spans 15 amino acids. Germline V CDR1 and CDR2: SGHRS, YFSETQ. This CDR3 reads CASSLDLLAGIEQFF. The CDR3 coding sequence is TGCGCCAGCAGCTTGGACCTGCTAGCGGGAATTGAGCAGTTCTTC.

This chain joins TRBV3-1 (or the pseudogene TRBV3-2) and TRBJ1-2; D gene uncertain. Germline V gives CDR1 LGHDT, CDR2 YNNKEL (reference sequence). Trimming removed 8 bases from V and 0 bases from J, with 13 bases in between. The CDR3 is 14 residues long. CDR3 sequence: CASSSTHSNYGYTF. CDR3 nucleotides: TGTGCCAGCTCCTCGACACATTCTAACTATGGCTACACCTTC.

The sample holds a few counts of this clone. The gene calls are TRBV28 and TRBJ1-5; 11 nucleotides agree with TRBD1. Looked up from germline, CDR1 is MDHEN and CDR2 is SYDVKM. J was trimmed by 6 bases and V by 7 bases; bases with no gene match: 8. The length of the CDR3 is 15 residues. CDR3 residues: CASNRPGQGVQPQHF. The CDR3 nucleotides read TGTGCCAGCAACCGCCCGGGACAGGGGGTTCAGCCCCAGCATTTT.

The rearrangement uses TRBV5-4 and TRBJ2-1, with D possibly matching TRBD2 (6 bases). This CDR3 contains 14 residues. The V end was cut by 9 bases, the J end by 5 bases, with 18 bases between. The germline V gene encodes CDR1 SGHNT and CDR2 YYREEE (reference sequence). The CDR3 loop reads CATGDFQFNNEQFF. In DNA form, the CDR3 reads TGTGCCACTGGGGACTTCCAGTTTAACAATGAGCAGTTCTTC.

The chain couples TRBV5-1 to TRBJ1-2; tentatively, D is TRBD1 (5 bases). Trimming removed 4 bases from V and 5 bases from J, with 12 bases in between. Germline CDR1 and CDR2: SGHRS and YFSETQ. The CDR3 covers 13 residues. The CDR3: CASSPRGGYGYTF. The DNA for the CDR3 is TGCGCCAGCAGCCCCCGGGGGGGTTATGGCTACACCTTC. Full variable domain (missing parts from reference TRBV5-1 and TRBJ1-2): KAGVTQTPRYLIKTRGQQVTLSCSPISGHRSVSWYQQTPGQGLQFLFEYFSETQRNKGNFPGRFSGRQFSNSRSEMNVSTLELGDSALYLCASSPRGGYGYTFGSGTRLTVV.

The chain carries TRBV5-1 and TRBJ1-1; D is unclear. The CDR3 sequence is 14 residues long. CDR1 is SGHRS and CDR2 is YFSETQ in the germline V gene. V was clipped by 0 bases and J by 1 base, with 7 bases between them. CDR3 protein: CASSLGQTNTEAFF. DNA for the CDR3: TGCGCCAGCAGCTTGGGGCAAACGAACACTGAAGCTTTCTTT.

This clone was found a few times. The V call is TRBV11-2, the J call TRBJ2-1, with 7 positions matching TRBD2. The CDR3 loop spans 16 amino acids. V shed 3 bases and J 3 bases; nucleotides not matched to a gene: 8. Germline lookup yields CDR1 SGHAT and CDR2 FQNNGV. The CDR3 protein is CASSLRLAANYNEQFF. The DNA of the CDR3 is TGTGCCAGCAGCTTGAGACTAGCAGCAAACTACAATGAGCAGTTCTTC.

This clone has only one observation. The J gene is TRBJ2-1, the V gene TRBV27; 11 bases are shared with TRBD2. Germline V CDR1 and CDR2: MNHEY, SMNVEV (reference sequence). The CDR3 loop spans 17 amino acids. V dropped 5 bases and J dropped 4; count of bases not matched to a gene: 10. Here the CDR3 reads CASSIAEASGRYNEQFF. In DNA form, the CDR3 reads TGTGCCAGCAGTATAGCGGAAGCTAGCGGGAGGTACAATGAGCAGTTCTTC.

This chain uses TRBV29-1 with TRBJ1-2, with D unresolved. The CDR3 length is 11 residues. Trimming shortened V by 3 bases and J by 3 bases, and 5 bases separated the two germline ends. Germline V gene sequence: CDR1 SQVTM, CDR2 ANQGSEA. CDR3 DNA: TGCAGCGTTGACCGGGACTATGGCTACACCTTC. Protein product: CSVDRDYGYTF.

CDR3 loop: CASSASLDEQFF. The CDR3 DNA sequence: TGTGCCAGCAGCGCATCCCTAGATGAGCAGTTCTTC. This chain uses TRBV9 with TRBJ2-1; D not resolved. From germline, CDR1 is SGDLS and CDR2 YYNGEE. CDR3 length: 12 amino acids. Trimming left V 3 bases short and J 8 bases short, with 9 bases between.

The chain has TRBV6-5 and TRBJ1-4; 9 bases agree with TRBD1. Germline V gives CDR1 MNHEY, CDR2 SVGAGI. The CDR3 consists of 15 residues. After removal of 2 bases from V and 5 bases from J, the junction contained 3 bases not matched to a gene. CDR3 sequence reads: CASSYAGTGNEKLFF. Written as DNA, the CDR3 is TGTGCCAGCAGTTACGCCGGGACAGGGAATGAAAAACTGTTTTTT.

The rearrangement joins TRBV5-4 to TRBJ2-7; a possible D gene is TRBD2 (7 bases). CDR3 size: 13 residues. CDR1 is SGHNT and CDR2 is YYREEE in the germline V gene (reference sequence). V was pared by 3 bases and J by 6 bases, with 13 bases between. CDR3 protein: CASSSGLGGEQYF. The CDR3 nucleotides read TGTGCCAGCAGCTCAGGACTAGGGGGCGAGCAGTACTTC.

The chain recombines TRBV30 with TRBJ2-7; the D gene is possibly TRBD1 (6 bases). The CDR3 is made up of 15 amino acids. Germline V gene lookup returns CDR1 GTSNPN and CDR2 SVGIG (reference sequence). Trimming removed 3 bases at V and 6 bases at J, with 21 bases between. The CDR3 DNA sequence: TGTGCCTGGAGCGTAAGCAGGGGTAGGTCCCTCGAGCAGTACGTC. This encodes CAWSVSRGRSLEQYV.

The rearrangement links TRBV12-3 or TRBV12-4 to TRBJ1-2; D not resolved. The CDR3 sequence is 12 residues long. V was cut by 3 bases and J by 1 base, with 3 bases left in between. The CDR3 loop is CASSFNNYGYTF. The CDR3 DNA reads as TGTGCCAGCAGTTTCAATAACTATGGCTACACCTTC.

The chain is built from TRBV18 and TRBJ1-2; D unclear. Trimming took off 3 bases at V and 10 bases at J, with 15 bases between the two ends. CDR3 length equals 13 residues. From germline, CDR1 is KGHSH and CDR2 LQKENI. CDR3 sequence (DNA): TGTGCCAGCTCACCTGGGAAGGGAGAGGTCTACACCTTC. Translated, it gives CASSPGKGEVYTF.

For the CDR3, the DNA is TGTGCCAGCAGTTTAGGGACAGGGGGGACTAACTATGGCTACACCTTC. It codes for CASSLGTGGTNYGYTF. The chain links TRBV28 to TRBJ1-2, with TRBD1 matching 11 bases. CDR3 length: 16 amino acids. V dropped 2 bases and J dropped 0; count of bases not matched to a gene: 2. Germline V gene data show CDR1 as MDHEN and CDR2 as SYDVKM.